This T cell receptor (beta chain) was profiled in a study of cytomegalovirus exposure and HLA in healthy donors (dated by TCRdb to 2015 to 2018). In terms of the full investigation: An earlier analysis of roughly 630 of the donors reported 250 to 300 Gb of sequence data and roughly 100 million unique TCR beta sequences from some 180 million T cells. Roughly 300 gigabases of sequencing data and 70 million to 95 million unique TCR sequences made up an early release that covered approximately 650 HLA-typed donors. Of the roughly 400 genotyped donors, 81% were placed in the genetic ancestry cluster associated with self-reported Caucasian donors. The study aimed to test whether cataloging public T cell receptors could reveal signatures of past pathogen exposure. The study used immunosequencing to profile the T cell repertoires of 666 subjects and linked those repertoires to cytomegalovirus serostatus. Besides the first cohort of roughly 700 subjects, a separate validation cohort made up of roughly 120 different subjects was used. The study combined high-throughput TCR immunosequencing, statistical association of individual TCRs with disease status, and machine learning to predict cytomegalovirus infection status. A later analysis re-analyzed previously published TCR beta repertoires from about 730 donors and added high-resolution HLA genotyping to study TCR occurrence patterns. Rather than drawing on any new phenotypic data, the later analysis identified candidate immune exposures from TCR beta sequences and the way those sequences occurred across donors. To decide whether each TCR beta V gene segment behaved as functional or pseudogenic, an earlier analysis of fewer than 750 of the donors relied on high-throughput TCR beta sequencing. Donor age, sex, ethnicity and CMV serostatus were compiled alongside the repertoire data. A later genetic analysis took genome-wide SNP genotypes for about three fifths of the roughly 670 donors and used that subset as a discovery cohort. Every repertoire in the discovery cohort had been generated on one and the same sequencing platform. HLA typing covered class I and class II loci at four-digit resolution. The number of typed donors differed by locus: about 629-640 for A, B, C, DRB1 and DQB1; approximately 520 for DQA1; fewer than 610 for DPA1; and some 450 for DPB1. Roughly five DR-DQ haplotypes were handled as single units for association and clustering, since linkage in the cohort was strong. On average, around 240,000 unique TCR beta nucleotide sequences were sequenced per donor among 300 to 500 genotyped donors of the cohort, with roughly 18% of those sequences being non-productive.

What the research found in general, with its limitations: When HLA alleles, especially DR and DQ, strongly co-occurred, attributing TCR associations to individual alleles was difficult. An association between a missense DCLRE1C variant and V-gene and J-gene trimming of TCR beta chains was found in a later genetic analysis and replicated in an independent cohort. Across donors, most TCR sequences were observed very rarely, whereas some public TCRs were present in many individuals. The study listed 150 to 200 TCR beta chains as associated with cytomegalovirus. In a later analysis, 16,951 TCR beta sequences were associated with specific HLA alleles at a false discovery rate of 0.05. Some IMGT-functional V segments, including TRBV6-2 and TRBV6-3, could not be distinguished by the 87-base-pair reads and were therefore excluded. Because counts were too low, seventeen rarely observed V segments, including chromosome 9 orphons, were excluded from the earlier analysis of several hundred of the donors. CMV serostatus was the only immune exposure information available for the cohort. In a later analysis, most CMV-associated TCR beta chains were found to appear HLA-restricted, with HLA associations seemingly driven largely by CMV exposure. According to a later genetic analysis, donors in an Asian-associated ancestry cluster had fewer N-insertions in productive TCRs than the approximately 630-donor mean. A later analysis found that TCR association rates varied across HLA loci, with DRB1 alleles showing the most associated TCRs and HLA-C alleles the fewest. Linkage disequilibrium might explain the correlated functional status among segregating V segments, but an unknown experimental factor could not be ruled out. Presence/absence analyses assumed roughly uniform sequencing depth across donors, an assumption that may not hold. The classifier was reported to diagnose cytomegalovirus status with high specificity and sensitivity in both the original and validation cohorts. HLA typing was unavailable for some donors at each locus, so association tests used only the typed subset. This cohort had only TCR beta chains sequenced, and the lack of alpha or paired-chain data limited which features could be detected. The sequencing pipeline was judged likely to have produced a cluster of highly shared sequence variants as a technical artifact. In vitro tests confirmed that a few of the cytomegalovirus-associated TCR beta chains recognize cytomegalovirus antigens. A further reported finding was that TCR beta sequences accurately predicted the HLA-A and HLA-B alleles for most subjects in the first cohort. The authors suggested that the approach could potentially be extended to other disease states and immunological phenotypes. In a later analysis, HLA-associated TCR beta chains were found to be more clonally expanded and to have lower generation probabilities than equally common non-associated chains. In a later analysis, several top co-occurrence clusters were reported to appear linked to parvovirus B19, influenza, CMV and Epstein-Barr virus. In an earlier analysis of 587 of the donors, most TCR beta V segments were observed in productive rearrangements about 87% or about 30% of the time, broadly matching IMGT annotations.

As to this clone: The antigen this receptor binds is unknown. No base quality values were provided; no much bigger clone lies one nucleotide off.

CDR3 length: 18 amino acids, cysteine to phenylalanine. Only the CDR3 DNA is retained, 54 bases long and in frame from the first base. Trimming takes 4 bases from V and 0 bases from J, and the germline ends sit 19 bases apart. As encoded in the germline V gene, CDR1 is MGHRA while CDR2 is YSYEKL. The cohort was made up of roughly 670 healthy bone marrow donors. All cohort members were sampled while nominally healthy, although unrecorded immune exposures were likely present. The donor was CMV seropositive and belonged to the group of a few hundred seropositive cohort members. A peripheral blood sample was collected from each donor, and TCR beta sequencing was performed on peripheral blood mononuclear cells. The Qiagen DNeasy Blood Extraction Kit was used to extract genomic DNA from the blood cell samples. The library was generated by the immunoSEQ multiplex PCR assay. For the multiplex PCR, a mixture combining 60 forward primers for TCR Vbeta segments and 13 reverse primers for TCR Jbeta segments was used. The CDR3 region of rearranged TCR beta genes was amplified from genomic DNA by a multiplex PCR assay. The amplified TCR beta libraries were sequenced on the Illumina HiSeq System as 87-base-pair reads. Per the original workflow: Across the roughly 700 repertoires, a later analysis counted around 80 million unique TCR beta chains, 9.5 million to 13 million of which were shared by at least two donors. Raw reads were error-corrected and collapsed into unique sequences with a nearest-neighbor algorithm that merged closely related sequences to remove PCR and sequencing errors. CDR3 sequences were aligned to IMGT reference sequences to assign V, D and J gene segments. Each retained sequence needed at least a six-nucleotide match to both a V gene segment and a J gene segment. Rearrangements were called productive when the CDR3 lacked stop codons and stayed in frame with V and J; all others were non-productive. CDR3 was defined according to IMGT convention as the region running from the second conserved V-encoded cysteine to the conserved J-encoded phenylalanine. The earlier analysis of around 640 of the donors excluded sequences that lacked an unambiguous match to a single V gene segment. An earlier analysis of 587 of the donors classified V segments as functional when productive rearrangements were above 56.7% and as segregating when the standard deviation between donors was above 5%. A statistical classification framework was built to diagnose cytomegalovirus status from the catalog of TCR beta chain sequences. A later analysis assigned V and J genes by comparing TCR nucleotide sequences with IMGT/GENE-DB human TR gene sequences. The TCRdist pipeline was used in a later analysis to assign CDR3 sequences and most-parsimonious VDJ recombination scenarios. In a later analysis, every TCR beta chain was defined by the combination of its CDR3 amino acid sequence and its V-gene family, and reads without a unique V-gene family were dropped. As a way to deal with suspected cross-contamination and a sequencing artifact, a later analysis dropped nearly 600 nucleotide sequences that were highly shared and had low generation probability. A later analysis calculated a clonal expansion index for each public chain from normalized within-repertoire ranks of inferred template counts. In a later analysis, generation probabilities were computed with a VDJ recombination model fitted to out-of-frame rearrangements, and the resulting probabilities were checked against IGoR. In a later analysis, TCR-TCR, TCR-HLA and TCR-CMV co-occurrence was scored with hypergeometric tests, and a repertoire-size bias correction was applied to TCR pairs. False discovery rates were estimated in a later analysis by permuting HLA or CMV assignments 20 times. A later analysis grouped co-occurring TCRs with DBSCAN, adding TCRdist sequence similarity when clustering within HLA-allele-positive subsets. Repertoires with fewer than 30,000 or more than 120,000 public chains were left out of co-occurrence clustering, as were about 5 repertoires with anomalous nucleotide sharing. This is the immuneACCESS table as TCRdb keeps it, with only in-frame sequences that have V and J called. A part of the clones is gone; compared with another copy, unresolved V genes explain less than half, and the rest is unexplained. The V and J calls and clone size are taken from that table; D and trimming were inferred from the DNA. This sample gives approximately 130,000 clones in total; 70% to 80% of them show up just once. The ten largest account for 7.5% to 9.5% of the sample.

The sample was PBMCs. This TCR was recovered from a woman in her fifties or sixties in good health and CMV-seropositive. The rearrangement combines TRBV4-1 with TRBJ1-5; the D segment cannot be called with confidence. In nucleotides, the sequence is TGCGCCAGCAGCCCCCGACGGCGAGGAACGTATAGCAATCAGCCCCAGCATTTT. It specifies CASSPRRRGTYSNQPQHF.